One TCR beta chain is described in this entry. Its target is not known. This specimen comes from a study of blood T cells in healthy people across ages. There were healthy Caucasian individuals from Russia, aged roughly 6 to 100, serving as donors. With a J-beta primer mix and a sample-barcoded 5' primer, a second PCR ran roughly 6 to 11 cycles. From the 5' RACE reads, TCRdb called clonotypes with MiXCR, one entry per CDR3 protein. The data contain about 1.4 million distinct CDR3 sequences, around 59% of them singletons. Germline V gene lookup returns CDR1 SGDLS and CDR2 YYNGEE. V lost 4 bases to trimming and J lost 1 base, with 14 bases between them. The CDR3 spans 15 residues. Study-wide findings and caveats: There were more naive CD4+ cells and higher diversity in long-lived donors than in aged donors. TCR beta diversity correlated strongly with naive T cell percentage.

The rearrangement joins TRBV9 to TRBJ1-2; D gene unclear. The sample taken for sequencing was blood. This sequence was found in a man aged 18 to 30 in good health. Here the CDR3 DNA reads TGTGCCAGCAGCCTACCCAGCAGGAATAACTATGGCTACACCTTC. This translates into CASSLPSRNNYGYTF.